The clone carrying this T cell receptor (beta chain) has ten or more counts. The antigen is not known. This sample is drawn from a study of T cells in Graves' hyperthyroidism and ophthalmopathy. Study overall: Sampling of peripheral blood happened at initial diagnosis, prior to any treatment.

Amplification of TCR beta CDR3 regions was performed using RNA transcripts as template. Using the HTBI primer set, a first-round RT-PCR was run on the TCR CDR3. TCRdb analysed the multiplex PCR reads with MiXCR anew, one entry per CDR3 protein. The sample carries roughly 640,000 distinct CDR3 sequences, approximately 15% recorded once. Study-level results: Ophthalmopathy, as predicted by the model, came a median about seven months after the prediction.

Fresh peripheral blood, roughly 9.6 ml, was the source of the PBMCs. Looked up from germline, CDR1 is SNHLY and CDR2 is FYNNEI. CDR3 length: 15 amino acids. Trimming pared 5 bases from V and 5 bases from J, leaving 19 bases between. This TCR derives from a woman aged 40 to 50 with Graves' ophthalmopathy. The sequencing input was blood. J is TRBJ2-7 and V is TRBV2, with D possibly TRBD2 on 5 matching bases. The DNA for the CDR3 is TGTGCCAGCAGTTTCTTACACTCCCGGGGTGACGAGCAGTACTTC. This gives the protein CASSFLHSRGDEQYF.